A selection of T cell receptor beta chains follows, all from one sample in a study of tumor-infiltrating lymphocytes in glioblastoma multiforme. TCRdb recomputed calls from the multiplex PCR reads with MiXCR, one row per CDR3 protein. The table has more than 12,000 distinct CDR3 sequences, over 55% seen once; the top ten hold about 50%. Sequenced sample: brain tumor tissue. The source of these receptors is a male donor with glioblastoma. CDR3s include the opening cysteine and the closing phenylalanine or tryptophan. Each record gives: D gene, V gene, clone size, J gene, CDR3 DNA, CDR3 protein. The D gene is left open where the match is weak. Size is stated for part of the rows, as once, few or many counts, or as a class when the clone is expanded.

D gene: -; V gene: TRBV4-1; clone size: -; J gene: TRBJ2-7; CDR3 DNA: TGCGCATGCAGCCAAGAGGGTCACAGGATAGGAGTCTACGAGCAGTACTTC; CDR3 protein: CACSQEGHRIGVYEQYF
D gene: TRBD1; V gene: TRBV11-2; clone size: few; J gene: TRBJ2-7; CDR3 DNA: TGTGCCAGCAGCTCCTATACAGGGGACGAGCAGTACTTC; CDR3 protein: CASSSYTGDEQYF
D gene: TRBD1; V gene: TRBV11-2; clone size: few; J gene: TRBJ2-7; CDR3 DNA: TGTGCCAGCAGCCTCCTCGGACAGGCCGTCTCAGTATTC; CDR3 protein: CASSLLGQAVSVF
D gene: -; V gene: TRBV28; clone size: -; J gene: TRBJ2-7; CDR3 DNA: TGTGCCAGCAGTATCCACTACGAGCAGTACTTT; CDR3 protein: CASSIHYEQYF
D gene: TRBD2; V gene: TRBV19; clone size: -; J gene: TRBJ2-1; CDR3 DNA: TGTGCCAGCCGCCAGACTAGCGGGGTGAATGAGCAGTTCTTC; CDR3 protein: CASRQTSGVNEQFF
D gene: -; V gene: TRBV7-9; clone size: once; J gene: TRBJ2-1; CDR3 DNA: TGTGCCAGCAGCTCGATCCCGTTACTCGAGCAGTTCTTC; CDR3 protein: CASSSIPLLEQFF
D gene: -; V gene: TRBV11-2; clone size: -; J gene: TRBJ2-7; CDR3 DNA: TGTGCCAGCAGTGGAGGGGTGGGTCGGACCTACGAGCAGTACTTC; CDR3 protein: CASSGGVGRTYEQYF
D gene: -; V gene: TRBV28; clone size: -; J gene: TRBJ2-5; CDR3 DNA: TGTGCCAGCAGCCTAGGGTCGGCAGGGGAAGAGACCCGGTACTTC; CDR3 protein: CASSLGSAGEETRYF
D gene: -; V gene: TRBV14; clone size: many; J gene: TRBJ2-1; CDR3 DNA: TGTGCCAGCAGCCAAGATACTCGGCTAGCATTTTCTAATGAGCAGTTCTTC; CDR3 protein: CASSQDTRLAFSNEQFF
D gene: -; V gene: TRBV6-2/TRBV6-3; clone size: -; J gene: TRBJ1-1; CDR3 DNA: TGTGCAAGCATCGCCGCCGTTCCAAAAGATGAAGCTTTCTTT; CDR3 protein: CASIAAVPKDEAFF
D gene: -; V gene: TRBV6-2/TRBV6-3; clone size: -; J gene: TRBJ2-7; CDR3 DNA: TGTGCCAGCAGTTTTAGGGGGGGCGAGCAGCACTTC; CDR3 protein: CASSFRGGEQHF
D gene: -; V gene: TRBV7-9; clone size: -; J gene: TRBJ2-2; CDR3 DNA: TGTGCCAGCGGCTTAGAAGAGGATGGCACCGGGGAGATGTTTTTT; CDR3 protein: CASGLEEDGTGEMFF
D gene: -; V gene: TRBV11-2; clone size: -; J gene: TRBJ2-5; CDR3 DNA: TGTGCCAGCAGCTTAGAACGACAAGAGACCCAGTACTTC; CDR3 protein: CASSLERQETQYF
D gene: TRBD1; V gene: TRBV11-2; clone size: -; J gene: TRBJ2-7; CDR3 DNA: TGTGCCAGCAGCTCCCGACAGGGGAGCTCCTACGAGCAGTACTTC; CDR3 protein: CASSSRQGSSYEQYF
D gene: -; V gene: TRBV20-1; clone size: -; J gene: TRBJ1-1; CDR3 DNA: TGCAGTGCTCCCTGTAGGATAGGGATAAACACTGAAGCCTTCTTT; CDR3 protein: CSAPCRIGINTEAFF
D gene: -; V gene: TRBV5-8; clone size: -; J gene: TRBJ2-5; CDR3 DNA: TGTGCCAGCAGCGGGGGACCCGGACGCCAAGAGACCCAGTACTTC; CDR3 protein: CASSGGPGRQETQYF
D gene: -; V gene: TRBV5-1; clone size: -; J gene: TRBJ2-3; CDR3 DNA: TGCGCCAGCACTACTAACGGCCTCACAGATACGCAGTTTTTT; CDR3 protein: CASTTNGLTDTQFF
D gene: -; V gene: TRBV7-8; clone size: once; J gene: TRBJ2-7; CDR3 DNA: TGTGCCAGCAGCCCCGGCACCGAATTCTCCTACGAGCAGTACTTC; CDR3 protein: CASSPGTEFSYEQYF
D gene: -; V gene: TRBV11-2; clone size: few; J gene: TRBJ2-1; CDR3 DNA: TGTGCCAGCAGCTTAGGCCGGACCAACCCCACCTACAATGAGCAGTTCTTC; CDR3 protein: CASSLGRTNPTYNEQFF
D gene: -; V gene: TRBV11-3; clone size: few; J gene: TRBJ2-1; CDR3 DNA: TGTGCCAGCAGCTTAGACTCAGGCTACAATGAGCAGTTCTTC; CDR3 protein: CASSLDSGYNEQFF
D gene: TRBD1; V gene: TRBV11-2; clone size: -; J gene: TRBJ1-2; CDR3 DNA: TGTGCCAGCAGCTCGGGGACAGGGGTGGGCTATGGCTACACCTTC; CDR3 protein: CASSSGTGVGYGYTF
D gene: -; V gene: TRBV10-2; clone size: -; J gene: TRBJ2-7; CDR3 DNA: TGCGCCAGCAGTGAAGGGGAGGGGGGCCGGAACGAGCAGTACTTC; CDR3 protein: CASSEGEGGRNEQYF
D gene: TRBD1; V gene: TRBV11-1; clone size: -; J gene: TRBJ2-3; CDR3 DNA: TGTGCCAGCAGCGGTCGACAGGGGCGGACAGATACGCAGTATTTT; CDR3 protein: CASSGRQGRTDTQYF
D gene: TRBD2; V gene: TRBV11-2; clone size: few; J gene: TRBJ2-5; CDR3 DNA: TGTGCCAGCAGCTCAGCAGGGACGACCGGGAGGGAGATCCAGTACTTC; CDR3 protein: CASSSAGTTGREIQYF
D gene: TRBD2; V gene: TRBV28; clone size: -; J gene: TRBJ2-2; CDR3 DNA: TGTGCCAGCAGTCCTACCCTGGGACTAGCGGGCTCAGTTGGGATCGGGGAACTGTTTTTT; CDR3 protein: CASSPTLGLAGSVGIGELFF
D gene: -; V gene: TRBV11-2; clone size: -; J gene: TRBJ2-4; CDR3 DNA: TGTGCCAGCGGCTTAGATCCAGTTAACATTCAGTACTTC; CDR3 protein: CASGLDPVNIQYF
D gene: TRBD1; V gene: TRBV4-1; clone size: -; J gene: TRBJ2-1; CDR3 DNA: TGCGCCAGCATCCAGAGGACAGGGACGAGGAACAATGAGCAGTTCTTC; CDR3 protein: CASIQRTGTRNNEQFF
D gene: -; V gene: TRBV5-4; clone size: -; J gene: TRBJ1-5; CDR3 DNA: TGTGCCAGCAGGGAAGAGAGGGGAGGGGGTCGAAACAATCAGCCCCAGCATTTT; CDR3 protein: CASREERGGGRNNQPQHF
D gene: -; V gene: TRBV11-2; clone size: -; J gene: TRBJ1-1; CDR3 DNA: TGTGCCTGCAGCTTAGTCTTGAGGGACACTGAAGTTTTCTTT; CDR3 protein: CACSLVLRDTEVFF
D gene: TRBD2; V gene: TRBV20-1; clone size: -; J gene: TRBJ2-1; CDR3 DNA: TGCAGTGCTACCCCCGGGACTAGCGGTTACAATGAGCAGTTCTTC; CDR3 protein: CSATPGTSGYNEQFF
D gene: -; V gene: TRBV29-1; clone size: -; J gene: TRBJ1-2; CDR3 DNA: TGCAGCGTTTGGGAGGGTGGAGACGGCTACACCTTC; CDR3 protein: CSVWEGGDGYTF
D gene: -; V gene: TRBV20-1; clone size: -; J gene: TRBJ2-3; CDR3 DNA: TGCAGTGCTAACCACGGGACGGACTCGACAGATACGCAGTATTTT; CDR3 protein: CSANHGTDSTDTQYF
D gene: TRBD2; V gene: TRBV5-4; clone size: -; J gene: TRBJ2-5; CDR3 DNA: TGTGCCAGCAGTCTACCGGGACGGGGGGGTAAGACCCAATACTTC; CDR3 protein: CASSLPGRGGKTQYF
D gene: -; V gene: TRBV7-9; clone size: -; J gene: TRBJ2-3; CDR3 DNA: TGTGCCAGCACCGACGAGACTACCGGGAGTGATACGCAGTATTTC; CDR3 protein: CASTDETTGSDTQYF
D gene: -; V gene: TRBV13; clone size: -; J gene: TRBJ2-1; CDR3 DNA: TGTGCCAGCAGCTTTGTTGCGGGATACAATGGGCAGTTCTTC; CDR3 protein: CASSFVAGYNGQFF
D gene: TRBD2; V gene: TRBV11-1; clone size: -; J gene: TRBJ2-3; CDR3 DNA: TGTGCCAGCAGATTAGGACAAGCGGGGAGCATAGATACGCAGTATTTT; CDR3 protein: CASRLGQAGSIDTQYF
D gene: TRBD2; V gene: TRBV6-1; clone size: -; J gene: TRBJ2-7; CDR3 DNA: TGCGCCAGCAGGGAGCGGGAGAAAGGTTTGGACGAGGAGTACTTC; CDR3 protein: CASREREKGLDEEYF
D gene: -; V gene: TRBV11-2; clone size: -; J gene: TRBJ2-3; CDR3 DNA: TGTGCCAGCTGCTTACATCCTGCAAACATTAGCACAGATACGCAGTATTTT; CDR3 protein: CASCLHPANISTDTQYF
D gene: TRBD2; V gene: TRBV5-1; clone size: many; J gene: TRBJ2-7; CDR3 DNA: TGCGCCAGCAGGCCCGGGACTAGCGGCTACGAGCAGTACTTC; CDR3 protein: CASRPGTSGYEQYF
D gene: -; V gene: TRBV10-2; clone size: -; J gene: TRBJ1-5; CDR3 DNA: TGCGCTGGCAGACCCTTGGCGACAAGGAATCAGCCCCAGCATTTT; CDR3 protein: CAGRPLATRNQPQHF
D gene: -; V gene: TRBV6-2/TRBV6-3; clone size: -; J gene: TRBJ2-3; CDR3 DNA: TGTGCCAGCAGTTACTCGAACTTGAGAACAGATACGCAGTATTTT; CDR3 protein: CASSYSNLRTDTQYF
D gene: -; V gene: TRBV12-5; clone size: -; J gene: TRBJ2-3; CDR3 DNA: TGTGCTAGTGGGCGGGGAGATACGCAGTATTTT; CDR3 protein: CASGRGDTQYF